This T cell receptor (beta chain) was captured by sequencing in a study of T cell responses to AZD1222 COVID-19 vaccine. This clone was picked up one time. The target antigen is unknown. Study findings and constraints: Repertoire sampling was restricted to post-peak T cell response timepoints. Spike-specific TCRs gained breadth and depth after people received two AZD1222 doses. Nearly half of unique spike-specific TCRs reportedly avoided B.1.351 and B.1.1.7 mutated regions. Spike as a whole was targeted by vaccine-associated CD4 TCRs, dominant at 160-218 and 743-854.

There are 13 residues in the CDR3. The V end lost 1 base, the J end lost 8 bases, and 11 bases lay between the germline ends. Clones were read by immunoSEQ multiplex PCR, and TCRdb kept only the in-frame ones, dropping some. This table holds around 140,000 clones, 92% found once. This receptor was identified in an adult in good health. The input for sequencing was peripheral blood, taken on day 0 of AZD1222 vaccination. V is TRBV12-3 or TRBV12-4 and J is TRBJ1-1, with unresolved D. The CDR3 protein is CASSLGQYPEAFF. The CDR3 DNA sequence: TGTGCCAGCAGTTTAGGGCAGTATCCCGAAGCTTTCTTT.